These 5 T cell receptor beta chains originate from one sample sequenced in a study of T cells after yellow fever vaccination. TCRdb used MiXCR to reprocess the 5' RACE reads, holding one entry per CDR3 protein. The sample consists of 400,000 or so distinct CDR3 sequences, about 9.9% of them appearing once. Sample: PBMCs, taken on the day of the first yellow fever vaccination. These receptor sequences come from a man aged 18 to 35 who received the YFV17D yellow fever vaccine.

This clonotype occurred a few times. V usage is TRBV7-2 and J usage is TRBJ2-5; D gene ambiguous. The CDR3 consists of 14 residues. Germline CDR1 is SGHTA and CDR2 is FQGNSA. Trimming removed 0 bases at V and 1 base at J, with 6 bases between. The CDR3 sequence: CASSLAWGQETQYF. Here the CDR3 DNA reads TGTGCCAGCAGCTTAGCGTGGGGCCAAGAGACCCAGTACTTC.

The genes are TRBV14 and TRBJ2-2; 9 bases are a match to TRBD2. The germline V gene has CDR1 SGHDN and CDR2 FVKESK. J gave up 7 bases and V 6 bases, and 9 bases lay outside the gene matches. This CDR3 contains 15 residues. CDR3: CASRAGTSKSGELFF. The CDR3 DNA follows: TGTGCCAGCAGGGCCGGGACTAGCAAGAGCGGGGAGCTGTTTTTT.

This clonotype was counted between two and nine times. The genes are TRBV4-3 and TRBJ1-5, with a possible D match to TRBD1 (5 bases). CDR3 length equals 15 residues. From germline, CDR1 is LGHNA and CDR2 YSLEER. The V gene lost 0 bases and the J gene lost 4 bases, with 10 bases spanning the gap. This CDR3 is CASSQDGGTNQPQHF. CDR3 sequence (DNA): TGCGCCAGCAGCCAAGATGGGGGTACGAATCAGCCCCAGCATTTT.

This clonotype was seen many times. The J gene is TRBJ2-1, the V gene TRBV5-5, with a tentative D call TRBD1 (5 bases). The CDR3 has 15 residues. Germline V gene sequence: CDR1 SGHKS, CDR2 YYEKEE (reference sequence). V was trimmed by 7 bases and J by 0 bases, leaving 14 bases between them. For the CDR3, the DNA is TGTGCCAGCGTGCAGGGCTTAAGCTCCTACAATGAGCAGTTCTTC. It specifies CASVQGLSSYNEQFF.

The CDR3 region is CASSSYGDSEAFF. DNA for the CDR3: TGTGCCAGCAGCTCCTACGGGGATTCTGAAGCTTTCTTT. The J gene is TRBJ1-1, the V gene TRBV7-3; the D is unclear. This CDR3 spans 13 amino acids. Germline loops: CDR1 SGHTA, CDR2 FQGTGA. The ends were cut back, 4 bases at V and 6 bases at J, with 12 bases in the middle.